One and the same sample provided the 2 T cell receptor beta chains below, sequenced in a study of blood T cell repertoires in COVID-19. Assay: immunoSEQ multiplex PCR; the TCRdb copy retains only in-frame clones and omits some. The sample lists tens of thousands of clones, 70% to 90% seen once, with about 1.1% in the top ten. Specimen: peripheral blood. The receptors come from a man in his forties or fifties with acute or convalescent COVID-19.

The chain combines TRBV10-3 with TRBJ1-1, with 7 bases fitting TRBD1. CDR3 length equals 15 residues. The germline V gene encodes CDR1 ENHRY and CDR2 SYGVKD. With 6 bases clipped from V and 0 bases from J, the junction kept 7 bases outside the gene matches. CDR3 sequence reads: CAIRRDSTMNTEAFF. CDR3 in DNA: TGTGCCATCAGGCGGGACAGCACAATGAACACTGAAGCTTTCTTT.

J is TRBJ1-6 and V is TRBV2; tentatively, D is TRBD1 (6 bases). V shed 7 bases and J shed 4 bases, with 8 bases lying between them. Germline V lookup: CDR1 SNHLY, CDR2 FYNNEI. This CDR3 has 13 residues. The CDR3 region is CASKTGYNSPLHF. The CDR3 DNA sequence: TGTGCCAGCAAAACAGGGTATAATTCACCCCTCCACTTT.